One sample yielded the 10 T cell receptor beta chains listed below, sequenced in a study of blood T cell repertoires in COVID-19. Method: immunoSEQ multiplex PCR; TCRdb's copy keeps in-frame clones and lacks some. This sample carries about 120,000 clones, 70% to 90% of them seen once, and the ten largest clones take approximately 8.1%. The material sequenced was peripheral blood. Receptors originate from a man in his forties or fifties with acute or convalescent COVID-19.

The chain recombines TRBV5-1 with TRBJ2-5, with 13 nucleotides matching TRBD2. The CDR3 is 15 amino acids. V shed 2 bases, J shed 3 bases, and the junction held 1 base outside the gene matches. From germline, CDR1 is SGHRS and CDR2 YFSETQ. The CDR3 DNA reads TGCGCCAGCAGCTTTGGACTAGCGGGAGAAGAGACCCAGTACTTC. As protein: CASSFGLAGEETQYF.

V and J are TRBV10-3 and TRBJ2-3, with D unclear. Trimming left V 4 bases short and J 5 bases short, with 4 bases between. CDR3 size: 11 residues. CDR1 is ENHRY and CDR2 is SYGVKD in the germline V gene. CDR3 protein: CAISVGDTQYF. The CDR3 region has the DNA TGTGCCATCAGTGTCGGAGATACGCAGTATTTT.

This CDR3 reads CASSYRTGNSPLHF. The CDR3 nucleotides are TGTGCCAGCAGTTACAGGACGGGGAATTCACCCCTCCACTTT. The chain combines TRBV6-6 with TRBJ1-6; D not certain. Germline CDR1 reads MNHNY; CDR2 reads SVGAGI (reference sequence). This CDR3 comprises 14 residues. The V end lost 2 bases, the J end lost 7 bases, and 9 bases lay between the germline ends.

The V gene is TRBV29-1, the J gene TRBJ1-3; D is undetermined. CDR3 length: 13 amino acids. The V gene's germline CDR1 is SQVTM and CDR2 ANQGSEA. The V and J ends lost 3 bases and 8 bases respectively, with 14 bases between them. The CDR3 bases are TGCAGCGTTGATAGTGGGTGGGAGGACACCATATATTTT. Its translation is CSVDSGWEDTIYF.

V is TRBV9 and J is TRBJ2-1; tentatively, D is TRBD2 (6 bases). The CDR3 spans 16 residues. Germline values: CDR1 SGDLS, CDR2 YYNGEE. The V end lost 0 bases, the J end lost 9 bases, and 19 bases lay between the germline ends. The CDR3 nucleotides read TGTGCCAGCAGCGTAGTGTCCCCAGGCTCCGGGGGTGAGCAGTTCTTC. Translating gives CASSVVSPGSGGEQFF.

This rearrangement joins TRBV6-5 to TRBJ1-1; D is possibly TRBD1 (6 bases). This CDR3 region has 12 residues. The V end was cut by 4 bases, the J end by 4 bases, with 7 bases between. Germline V lookup: CDR1 MNHEY, CDR2 SVGAGI. CDR3 nucleotides: TGTGCCAGCAGTTTGACAGGCACTGAAGCTTTCTTT. This translates into CASSLTGTEAFF.

The chain uses TRBV30 and TRBJ1-5; maybe TRBD1 (6 bases). Trimming cost V 2 bases and J 2 bases, with 10 bases left between them. Germline V gene lookup returns CDR1 GTSNPN and CDR2 SVGIG (reference sequence). CDR3 size: 14 residues. The CDR3 DNA reads as TGTGCCTGGAGTAATTCAGGGGGCAATCAGCCCCAGCATTTT. Amino acid sequence: CAWSNSGGNQPQHF.

The chain recombines TRBV30 with TRBJ2-2; weak D call: TRBD1 (6 bases). V lost 4 bases, J lost 6 bases, and 12 bases lay in between. This CDR3 region has 13 residues. The germline gives CDR1 GTSNPN, CDR2 SVGIG (reference sequence). CDR3 sequence: CAWKYRAAGELFF. CDR3 DNA sequence: TGTGCCTGGAAGTACAGGGCGGCCGGGGAGCTGTTTTTT.

This sequence joins TRBV5-6 and TRBJ2-3, with 15 nucleotides matching TRBD2. The germline V gene has CDR1 SGHDT and CDR2 YYEEEE. With V trimmed by 1 base and J by 7 bases, 10 bases remained unmatched. The CDR3 runs to 18 residues. The CDR3 sequence is CASSLRSGLAGGPYTQYF. In DNA form, the CDR3 reads TGTGCCAGCAGCTTGCGCTCTGGACTAGCGGGAGGGCCTTATACGCAGTATTTT.

The rearrangement joins TRBV11-2 to TRBJ2-5; tentatively, D is TRBD2 (5 bases). Per germline, CDR1 SGHAT and CDR2 FQNNGV. The CDR3 sequence is 13 residues long. Deletions cut 5 bases from V and 2 bases from J, with 9 bases between. The CDR3 protein is CASSLGLQETQYF. Here the CDR3 DNA reads TGTGCCAGCAGCCTCGGACTTCAAGAGACCCAGTACTTC.